The present T cell receptor (beta chain) was sequenced within a study of blood T cells in healthy people across ages. V shed 3 bases and J shed 5 bases, with 14 bases lying between them. The CDR3 consists of 14 residues. From germline, CDR1 is MNHEY and CDR2 SMNVEV (reference sequence). The study recruited healthy Caucasian donors from Russia who were aged about 6 to 90. Every participating donor contributed approximately 9.5 milliliters of peripheral blood through a draw. This clonotype was detected a few times. Sample-barcoded 5' priming and a J-beta primer mix drove a second PCR of 7 to 11 cycles. TCRdb used MiXCR to reprocess the 5' RACE reads, holding one entry per CDR3 protein. The sample records about 1.5 million distinct CDR3 sequences, around 40% being singletons.

The TCR sequence derives from a woman aged 18-29 years in good health. The chain has TRBV27 and TRBJ2-7, with D maybe TRBD2 (6 bases). The material sequenced was blood. CDR3 nucleotides: TGTGCCAGCAGTTTTAACGGGGGTACGCACGAGCAGTACTTC. This gives the protein CASSFNGGTHEQYF.